The 30 T cell receptor beta chains below all came from one sample that was sequenced in a study of T cell changes during pregnancy in multiple sclerosis. The assay was immunoSEQ multiplex PCR, and TCRdb's table has in-frame clones only and misses some. There are tens of thousands of clones in the sample; roughly nine tenths occur only once, and more than 0.5% lies in the top ten. The material sequenced was CD4+ T cells from peripheral blood mononuclear cells, taken in the first trimester of pregnancy. These TCRs come from a female donor with multiple sclerosis, enrolled in a pregnancy study.

The CDR3 loop reads CAARGGTFYEQYF. Written as DNA, the CDR3 is TGTGCGGCAAGGGGGGGTACGTTCTACGAGCAGTACTTC. This chain links TRBV30 with TRBJ2-7; D possibly corresponds to TRBD2 (7 bases). There are 13 residues in the CDR3. The germline CDR1 and CDR2 sequences are GTSNPN and SVGIG (reference sequence).

V gene TRBV4-1 combines with J gene TRBJ2-1; 8 nucleotides align to TRBD2. The junction had 13 bases not matched to a gene; V was cut back by 1 base and J by 5 bases. The CDR3 covers 18 residues. The germline gives CDR1 MGHRA, CDR2 YSYEKL. This chain's CDR3 is CASSQGLRGRGGNNEQFF. The CDR3, as DNA: TGCGCCAGCAGCCAAGGACTAAGGGGACGGGGGGGTAACAATGAGCAGTTCTTC.

The chain couples TRBV9 to TRBJ2-7; 7 nucleotides align to TRBD2. Unmatched junction bases numbered 7, after V lost 1 base and J lost 0 bases. The CDR3 covers 16 residues. The germline V gene encodes CDR1 SGDLS and CDR2 YYNGEE. The CDR3 DNA reads as TGTGCCAGCAGCGTATCAGACGGGAGGCTCTCCTACGAGCAGTACTTC. Protein sequence: CASSVSDGRLSYEQYF.

This clone showed up just once. This sequence joins TRBV6-5 and TRBJ2-7; 11 nucleotides line up with TRBD2. J was trimmed by 5 bases and V by 5 bases; bases with no gene match: 2. In germline, CDR1 is MNHEY, CDR2 SVGAGI. This CDR3 is 13 amino acids long. CDR3 residues: CASSLSGRDEQYF. CDR3 in DNA: TGTGCCAGCAGTCTTAGCGGGAGGGACGAGCAGTACTTC.

Written as DNA, the CDR3 is TGTGCCAGCAGCTTAAGACTAGCGGGGGCCAATGAGCAGTTCTTC. It specifies CASSLRLAGANEQFF. The chain links TRBV7-7 to TRBJ2-1, with 12 bases aligning to TRBD2. CDR3 length equals 15 residues. The junction had 2 bases not matched to a gene; V was cut back by 2 bases and J by 6 bases. The germline gives CDR1 SSHAT, CDR2 FNYEAQ (reference sequence).

The chain links TRBV5-1 to TRBJ2-5; no clear D. The CDR3 has 14 amino acids. Trimming cost V 0 bases and J 5 bases, with 11 bases left between them. Germline-derived CDR1 and CDR2 are SGHRS and YFSETQ. Written as DNA, the CDR3 is TGCGCCAGCAGCTTGGATGGGCCCTCTGAGACCCAGTACTTC. Amino acids: CASSLDGPSETQYF.

The chain recombines TRBV25-1 with TRBJ2-7, with 11 bases lining up with TRBD2. With V trimmed by 1 base and J by 5 bases, 10 bases remained unmatched. This CDR3 comprises 17 residues. Germline loops: CDR1 MGHDK, CDR2 SYGVNS. The CDR3 reads CASSESRLVAGGDEQYF. The CDR3 DNA reads TGTGCCAGCAGTGAATCTCGTCTAGTAGCGGGAGGGGACGAGCAGTACTTC.

The chain joins TRBV5-1 to TRBJ1-1, with TRBD1 as a possible D gene (6 bases). Germline V lookup: CDR1 SGHRS, CDR2 YFSETQ. V gave up 6 bases and J gave up 1 base, with 16 bases separating them. This CDR3 has 15 amino acids. As DNA, the CDR3 is TGCGCCAGCACTGACTCGACAGGACCGAACACTGAAGCTTTCTTT. Its translation is CASTDSTGPNTEAFF.

The chain carries TRBV11-3 and TRBJ1-6, with 11 bases fitting TRBD1. The V segment lost 4 bases and the J segment 7 bases; nucleotides outside the gene matches: 9. CDR1 is SGHNT and CDR2 is YENEEA in the germline V gene. The CDR3 has 17 residues. This chain's CDR3 is CASSSGQGDSVNSPLHF. The CDR3 DNA sequence: TGTGCCAGCAGCTCGGGACAGGGGGATTCGGTCAATTCACCCCTCCACTTT.

The chain couples TRBV7-2 to TRBJ2-7; D perhaps matches TRBD2 (5 bases). Germline assignment: CDR1 SGHTA and CDR2 FQGNSA. The CDR3 contains 14 residues. Trimming left V 2 bases short and J 3 bases short, with 11 bases between. CDR3 DNA: TGTGCCAGCAGCTTACACGGGGAAATCTACGAGCAGTACTTC. Encoded protein: CASSLHGEIYEQYF.

The V and J genes are TRBV7-9 and TRBJ1-2; D unresolved. CDR1 SEHNR and CDR2 FQNEAQ come from the germline V gene (reference sequence). The V end was cut by 5 bases, the J end by 4 bases, with 14 bases between. CDR3 length: 14 amino acids. The chain's CDR3 is CASSLVTGSYGYTF. CDR3 in DNA: TGTGCCAGCAGCCTTGTGACGGGGAGCTATGGCTACACCTTC. The whole variable domain, filled in from reference TRBV7-9 and TRBJ1-2, reads DTGVSQNPRHKITKRGQNVTFRCDPISEHNRLYWYRQTLGQGPEFLTYFQNEAQLEKSRLLSDRFSAERPKGSFSTLEIQRTEQGDSAMYLCASSLVTGSYGYTFGSGTRLTVV.

The chain carries TRBV7-2 and TRBJ2-2; TRBD1 might be the D (5 bases). This CDR3 has 17 residues. The V end was cut by 1 base, the J end by 6 bases, with 18 bases between. From germline, CDR1 is SGHTA and CDR2 FQGNSA. The CDR3 here is CASSLGSRAVMAGELFF. CDR3 bases: TGTGCCAGCAGCTTAGGTTCCAGGGCAGTGATGGCCGGGGAGCTGTTTTTT.

This clone was detected only once. This sequence joins TRBV4-1 and TRBJ2-7; no firm D call. V lost 0 bases, J lost 6 bases, and 12 bases lay in between. This CDR3 has 14 residues. CDR1 and CDR2 from the germline V gene are MGHRA and YSYEKL. The CDR3 reads CASSQEEYELEQYF. The CDR3 DNA follows: TGCGCCAGCAGCCAAGAAGAGTACGAGCTCGAGCAGTACTTC.

Relative to its sample, this clone is medium-sized. The V call is TRBV5-1, the J call TRBJ2-7; D gene unclear. V was pared by 4 bases and J by 7 bases, with 15 bases between. The CDR3 length is 13 residues. The V gene's germline CDR1 is SGHRS and CDR2 YFSETQ. CDR3 protein: CASSQIPGGEQYF. The CDR3 DNA is TGCGCCAGCAGCCAGATCCCAGGTGGGGAGCAGTACTTC.

Concerning this clone: Other DNA sequences in this sample translate to the same CDR3. J is TRBJ1-1 and V is TRBV30; weak D call: TRBD1 (5 bases). The germline V gene has CDR1 GTSNPN and CDR2 SVGIG (reference sequence). The germline V and J ends were trimmed by 7 bases and 9 bases, with 15 bases remaining between them. The CDR3 runs 11 residues. CDR3 bases: TGTGCCTCCTCGGAAGGGGCTCAAGCTTTCTTT. Translation: CASSEGAQAFF.

The V and J genes are TRBV20-1 and TRBJ2-3; tentative D call: TRBD1 (5 bases). The length of the CDR3 is 11 residues. Per the germline V gene, CDR1 is DFQATT and CDR2 is SNEGSKA (reference sequence). V was shortened by 6 bases and J by 8 bases, with 12 bases between the two germline ends. The DNA of the CDR3 is TGCAGTGCAAAGGGGCCTGGTACGCAGTATTTT. Its protein product is CSAKGPGTQYF.

V and J are TRBV28 and TRBJ1-2; 7 bases are shared with TRBD1. CDR1 is MDHEN, CDR2 SYDVKM, per germline. The CDR3 runs to 12 residues. V lost 6 bases to trimming and J lost 4 bases; unmatched junction nucleotides: 2. In nucleotides, the CDR3 is TGTGCCAGCAGGACAGGGTTCTATGGCTACACCTTC. Amino acids: CASRTGFYGYTF.

The genes are TRBV7-2 and TRBJ2-3, with D possibly matching TRBD2 (6 bases). Trimming left V 2 bases short and J 3 bases short, with 12 bases between. This CDR3 spans 15 amino acids. Germline V gives CDR1 SGHTA, CDR2 FQGNSA. CDR3 nucleotides: TGTGCCAGCAGCTTAATGGGACTGAGGACAGATACGCAGTATTTT. It encodes CASSLMGLRTDTQYF.

Here the CDR3 DNA reads TGTGCCAGCAGTGAAGCGGCAGGTTATGGCTACACCTTC. It yields the protein CASSEAAGYGYTF. V and J are TRBV2 and TRBJ1-2; D is undetermined. The V end was cut by 0 bases, the J end by 5 bases, with 7 bases between. The CDR3 totals 13 residues. The germline V gene has CDR1 SNHLY and CDR2 FYNNEI.

The chain joins TRBV4-3 to TRBJ1-3, with D possibly TRBD1 on 5 matching bases. V was trimmed by 3 bases and J by 0 bases, leaving 18 bases between them. The length of the CDR3 is 18 residues. The germline V gene has CDR1 LGHNA and CDR2 YSLEER. The CDR3 DNA follows: TGCGCCAGCAGCCACCCCCGGGGGGGGGAAAACTCTGGAAACACCATATATTTT. This translates into CASSHPRGGENSGNTIYF.

This clone came up a few times. V and J are TRBV29-1 and TRBJ1-1, with a weak D call TRBD1 (6 bases). CDR3 length equals 13 residues. Germline assignment: CDR1 SQVTM and CDR2 ANQGSEA. The V gene lost 3 bases and the J gene lost 11 bases, with 19 bases spanning the gap. CDR3 sequence reads: CSVDPETGRYAFF. CDR3 nucleotides: TGCAGCGTTGACCCTGAGACAGGAAGGTATGCTTTCTTT.

The gene calls are TRBV10-3 and TRBJ2-7; tentative D call: TRBD1 (6 bases). Germline V gives CDR1 ENHRY, CDR2 SYGVKD. Trimming pared 0 bases from V and 2 bases from J, leaving 17 bases between. CDR3 length: 17 amino acids. The CDR3 sequence is CAISESGGGRSPYEQYF. DNA for the CDR3: TGTGCCATCAGTGAGTCTGGTGGGGGCAGATCCCCCTACGAGCAGTACTTC.

The rearrangement joins TRBV7-9 to TRBJ1-6, with 11 bases aligning to TRBD1. Germline V gives CDR1 SEHNR, CDR2 FQNEAQ (reference sequence). The CDR3 loop spans 17 amino acids. J gave up 5 bases and V 4 bases, and 7 bases lay outside the gene matches. The CDR3, as DNA: TGTGCCAGCAGCTCGTGGACAGGGGGCCTCCATAATTCACCCCTCCACTTT. This sequence encodes CASSSWTGGLHNSPLHF.

The J gene is TRBJ1-2, the V gene TRBV2, with D unresolved. V was shortened by 2 bases and J by 2 bases, with 9 bases between the two germline ends. This CDR3 is built from 14 residues. Germline assignment: CDR1 SNHLY and CDR2 FYNNEI. CDR3 in DNA: TGTGCCAGCAGTGAACTACAGCCAAACTATGGCTACACCTTC. As protein: CASSELQPNYGYTF.

This clone was observed a single time. The V and J genes are TRBV30 and TRBJ2-5; the D gene is possibly TRBD1 (6 bases). Germline values: CDR1 GTSNPN, CDR2 SVGIG (reference sequence). The CDR3 is 15 amino acids. Trimming shortened V by 2 bases and J by 1 base, and 14 bases separated the two germline ends. DNA for the CDR3: TGTGCCTGGAGTACAGGGAGCGGACTCCAAGAGACCCAGTACTTC. Protein sequence: CAWSTGSGLQETQYF.

The chain combines TRBV4-1 with TRBJ1-2; D is possibly TRBD1 (6 bases). Trimming removed 0 bases at V and 3 bases at J, with 11 bases between. CDR3 length equals 15 residues. Germline lookup yields CDR1 MGHRA and CDR2 YSYEKL. In DNA, the CDR3 is TGCGCCAGCAGCCAAGATTGGGGGCAAGACTATGGCTACACCTTC. Its protein product is CASSQDWGQDYGYTF.

The chain employs TRBV4-2 and TRBJ1-1; TRBD1 might be the D (6 bases). The CDR3 length is 17 residues. V was cut by 2 bases and J by 4 bases, with 20 bases left in between. CDR1 and CDR2 (germline): LGHNA, YNFKEQ. In nucleotides, the CDR3 is TGTGCCAGCAGCCAACCCGTTGGATGGTTAGGGGGCACTGAAGCTTTCTTT. It translates to CASSQPVGWLGGTEAFF.

The CDR3 DNA follows: TGTGCCAGCAGGGGGCCTGAAGAGACCCAGTACTTC. Translating gives CASRGPEETQYF. This chain joins TRBV27 and TRBJ2-5, with D tentatively TRBD1 (5 bases). Deletions cut 6 bases from V and 3 bases from J, with 8 bases between. From germline, CDR1 is MNHEY and CDR2 SMNVEV (reference sequence). CDR3 length: 12 residues.

The chain employs TRBV9 and TRBJ2-7; no clear D. The germline V gene has CDR1 SGDLS and CDR2 YYNGEE. The CDR3 sequence is 13 residues long. The germline V and J ends were trimmed by 0 bases and 7 bases, with 11 bases remaining between them. The DNA of the CDR3 is TGTGCCAGCAGCGTAGGTTTTAGTGAAGAGCAGTACTTC. It encodes CASSVGFSEEQYF.

This clone was observed a single time. The chain links TRBV12-5 to TRBJ2-5; 11 bases match TRBD2. This CDR3 has 15 amino acids. V shed 4 bases and J 2 bases; nucleotides not matched to a gene: 3. Germline V CDR1 and CDR2: LGHNT, FRNRAP. The DNA for the CDR3 is TGTGCTAGTGGTTCTGGGACTAGCGGACAAGAGACCCAGTACTTC. Amino acids: CASGSGTSGQETQYF.